The clone carrying this T cell receptor (beta chain) showed up just a few times. Antigen specificity is unknown. The isolated RNA, all of it, was reverse transcribed, so expressed TCRB transcripts were what got sequenced. TCRdb's copy holds only in-frame clones and misses some; the assay was immunoSEQ multiplex PCR. The repertoire includes 680,000 or so clones, less than 20% of them detected once, and about 0.097% sits in the top ten. CDR3 size: 15 residues. The V segment lost 0 bases and the J segment 6 bases; nucleotides outside the gene matches: 3. Germline CDR1 and CDR2: LGHNA and YSLEER. This sample was taken from a study of beta chain features in type 1 diabetes. Study-wide context: The patient and healthy donor groups were comparable for age, gender and cell yields. Overall study findings and caveats: A potential influence of HLA type upon TCRB rearrangement remained unresolved herein. All four CD4+ subsets from Type 1 diabetes patients carried moderately but significantly shorter TCRB CDR3s. Type 1 diabetes patients had fewer VDJ junction insertions and more deletions.

The sequence derives from a man younger than 35 in good health. The chain combines TRBV4-3 with TRBJ2-1; 9 bases are shared with TRBD1. Sequenced material: naive CD4+ T cells from blood. The CDR3 coding sequence is TGCGCCAGCAGCCAAGATGGGACAGGGCCCAATGAGCAGTTCTTC. The encoded protein is CASSQDGTGPNEQFF.